This T cell receptor (beta chain) was documented in a study of cytomegalovirus exposure and HLA in healthy donors. With 60 Vbeta and 13 Jbeta primers, the PCR was carried out. The table came from immunoSEQ multiplex PCR; TCRdb's copy has only in-frame clones and leaves some out. The table includes roughly 70,000 clones, about 81% detected once. On this clone: Antigen: not known.

This CDR3 contains 18 residues. Germline-derived CDR1 and CDR2 are SGHRS and YFSETQ. The V segment lost 1 base and the J segment 1 base; nucleotides outside the gene matches: 3. Study-level results: Earlier findings revealed that most TCR beta V segments proved productive either about 87% or about 30% of the time. The only immune exposure information that was available was CMV serostatus. One later analysis reportedly identified an Asian-associated ancestry cluster that showed fewer N-insertions than the roughly 620-donor mean. The authors later linked a missense DCLRE1C variant to TCR beta V- and J-gene trimming.

The sequenced material came from PBMCs. The rearrangement links TRBV5-1 to TRBJ2-1; 15 bases line up with TRBD2. The sequence derives from a man aged 70 or older in good health and CMV-seronegative. CDR3 bases: TGCGCCAGCAGCTTGTGGGGACTAGCGGGAGGTTCCTACAATGAGCAGTTCTTC. Translated, it gives CASSLWGLAGGSYNEQFF.